The 26 T cell receptor beta chains listed next were all sequenced from one sample in a study of blood T cell repertoires in COVID-19. Method: immunoSEQ multiplex PCR; TCRdb's copy keeps in-frame clones and lacks some. This sample has 140,000 or so clones, with approximately 88% found just once. Sequencing was carried out using peripheral blood. Receptors were obtained from a man in his 70s with acute or convalescent COVID-19.

The rearrangement uses TRBV18 and TRBJ2-5; TRBD1 aligns across 7 bases. Losses at the gene ends were 4 bases for V and 3 bases for J; bases not matched to a gene: 2. Germline V gene lookup returns CDR1 KGHSH and CDR2 LQKENI. The CDR3 spans 13 residues. The CDR3 protein is CASSQDRKETQYF. CDR3 nucleotides: TGTGCCAGCTCACAGGACAGGAAAGAGACCCAGTACTTC.

The CDR3 spells CASSNDRRYGYTF. The CDR3 nucleotides read TGTGCCAGCAGTAATGACAGGCGCTATGGCTACACCTTC. J is TRBJ1-2 and V is TRBV6-5, with D possibly matching TRBD1 (6 bases). Germline loops: CDR1 MNHEY, CDR2 SVGAGI. The CDR3 loop spans 13 amino acids. V was trimmed by 5 bases and J by 4 bases, leaving 11 bases between them.

The gene calls are TRBV3-1 (or the pseudogene TRBV3-2) and TRBJ1-6; possibly TRBD1 for D (5 bases). V shed 0 bases and J shed 10 bases, with 13 bases lying between them. In germline, CDR1 is LGHDT, CDR2 YNNKEL (reference sequence). The CDR3 has 15 amino acids. CDR3 sequence: CASSQDPQGRSPLHF. The DNA for the CDR3 is TGTGCCAGCAGCCAAGACCCCCAGGGAAGGTCACCCCTCCACTTT.

The CDR3 loop reads CASSLGLRGSNQPQHF. The CDR3 region has the DNA TGTGCCAGCAGCTTAGGCCTAAGGGGAAGCAATCAGCCCCAGCATTTT. The chain uses TRBV13 and TRBJ1-5; possible D gene TRBD1, 5 bases. V lost 0 bases and J lost 1, with 10 bases in between. CDR3 length: 16 amino acids. CDR1 and CDR2 (germline): PRHDT, FYEKMQ (reference sequence).

The chain carries TRBV27 and TRBJ2-5, with a tentative D call TRBD1 (6 bases). Trimming removed 5 bases at V and 8 bases at J, with 18 bases between. The CDR3 extends over 14 amino acids. Per germline, CDR1 MNHEY and CDR2 SMNVEV (reference sequence). The CDR3 region has the DNA TGTGCCAGCAGTCCACTAACAGGGAAGGAAACCCAGTACTTC. The encoded protein is CASSPLTGKETQYF.

The CDR3 region has the DNA TGTGCCAGCAGTGAAATTGGACAGGGACGGTCACCCCTCCACTTT. This gives the protein CASSEIGQGRSPLHF. The chain carries TRBV2 and TRBJ1-6; 8 bases line up with TRBD1. The V gene end was trimmed by 2 bases and the J gene end by 10 bases; junction bases not matched to a gene: 7. The CDR3 extends over 15 amino acids. Germline CDR1 SNHLY, CDR2 FYNNEI. Drawing the rest from reference TRBV2 and TRBJ1-6, the complete variable domain is EPEVTQTPSHQVTQMGQEVILRCVPISNHLYFYWYRQILGQKVEFLVSFYNNEISEKSEIFDDQFSVERPDGSNFTLKIRSTKLEDSAMYFCASSEIGQGRSPLHFGNGTRLTVT.

The rearrangement links TRBV7-9 to TRBJ2-1, with 9 bases aligning to TRBD2. Trimming took 4 bases from V and 8 from J; bases not matched to a gene: 15. CDR3 size: 17 residues. The germline CDR1 and CDR2 sequences are SEHNR and FQNEAQ (reference sequence). The CDR3 loop reads CASSYPAGGARIHEQFF. Written as DNA, the CDR3 is TGTGCCAGCAGCTACCCCGCGGGGGGGGCGAGGATCCATGAGCAGTTCTTC.

CDR3 in DNA: TGTGCCAGCAGTGAGAGGGCCGGGGAGCTGTTTTTT. This gives the protein CASSERAGELFF. The rearrangement links TRBV6-1 to TRBJ2-2; perhaps TRBD2 as D (5 bases). V was clipped by 3 bases and J by 6 bases, with 5 bases between them. The CDR3 sequence is 12 residues long. CDR1 MNHNS and CDR2 SASEGT come from the germline V gene.

The chain recombines TRBV5-4 with TRBJ1-2; 7 bases agree with TRBD1. The CDR3 spans 17 residues. Germline V gives CDR1 SGHNT, CDR2 YYREEE (reference sequence). With 6 bases clipped from V and 4 bases from J, the junction kept 18 bases outside the gene matches. In nucleotides, the CDR3 is TGTGCCAGCACCTCCCGCTCGGGCAGGGGGTATTTCTATGGCTACACCTTC. Protein product: CASTSRSGRGYFYGYTF.

V and J are TRBV19 and TRBJ2-3, with D unresolved. Germline V gives CDR1 LNHDA, CDR2 SQIVND (reference sequence). CDR3 size: 12 residues. Deletions cut 3 bases from V and 8 bases from J, with 9 bases between. The CDR3 region has the DNA TGTGCCAGTAGTATTGAACAGAGTACGCAGTATTTT. Its protein product is CASSIEQSTQYF.

The chain has TRBV14 and TRBJ1-6; TRBD1 matches 7 bases. Per germline, CDR1 SGHDN and CDR2 FVKESK. The CDR3 loop spans 15 amino acids. Trimming cost V 2 bases and J 6 bases; bases outside gene matches: 4. CDR3 bases: TGTGCCAGCAGCCAAATGACAGGGTCTAATTCACCCCTCCACTTT. Its translation is CASSQMTGSNSPLHF.

V and J are TRBV7-6 and TRBJ2-2, with D maybe TRBD2 (5 bases). Trimming removed 2 bases at V and 0 bases at J, with 7 bases between. The length of the CDR3 is 15 residues. The V gene's germline CDR1 is SGHVS and CDR2 FNYEAQ. CDR3 DNA: TGTGCCAGCAGCTTATCCGGGGCGAACACCGGGGAGCTGTTTTTT. Translated: CASSLSGANTGELFF.

The rearrangement joins TRBV11-2 to TRBJ1-2, with D unresolved. This CDR3 has 14 residues. V lost 1 base and J 2 bases, leaving 8 bases between the germline ends. Per the germline V gene, CDR1 is SGHAT and CDR2 is FQNNGV. CDR3 region: CASSLGVTNYGYTF. Written as DNA, the CDR3 is TGTGCCAGCAGCTTAGGCGTTACCAACTATGGCTACACCTTC.

The V gene is TRBV25-1, the J gene TRBJ2-5; D remains unclear. This CDR3 has 13 residues. Germline loops: CDR1 MGHDK, CDR2 SYGVNS. V was trimmed by 4 bases and J by 4 bases, leaving 10 bases between them. CDR3 region: CASSVTVGETQYF. The CDR3 bases are TGTGCCAGCAGTGTGACTGTTGGAGAGACCCAGTACTTC.

V is TRBV5-1 and J is TRBJ1-6; no reliable D call. V lost 2 bases to trimming and J lost 8 bases, with 14 bases between them. The CDR3 consists of 15 residues. Per germline, CDR1 SGHRS and CDR2 YFSETQ. The DNA of the CDR3 is TGCGCCAGCAGCTTCGACGCGTTAGCCCATTCACCCCTCCACTTT. This translates into CASSFDALAHSPLHF.

The genes are TRBV6-6 and TRBJ2-1; a possible D gene is TRBD2 (6 bases). This CDR3 comprises 15 residues. V gave up 5 bases and J gave up 1 base, with 12 bases separating them. Germline V gives CDR1 MNHNY, CDR2 SVGAGI (reference sequence). The CDR3 coding sequence is TGTGCCAGCAGTACGGCGGGACTTTCCTACAATGAGCAGTTCTTC. Its protein product is CASSTAGLSYNEQFF.

This rearrangement joins TRBV9 to TRBJ1-1; D unresolved. V gave up 1 base and J gave up 1 base, with 8 bases separating them. The CDR3 totals 14 residues. CDR1 and CDR2 from the germline V gene are SGDLS and YYNGEE. In DNA form, the CDR3 reads TGTGCCAGCAGCGTACAGACTTCGAACACTGAAGCTTTCTTT. Translating gives CASSVQTSNTEAFF.

This rearrangement joins TRBV5-1 to TRBJ1-1; possibly TRBD1 for D (6 bases). Trimming removed 0 bases at V and 2 bases at J, with 11 bases between. Germline-derived CDR1 and CDR2 are SGHRS and YFSETQ. The CDR3 has 15 amino acids. The CDR3 coding sequence is TGCGCCAGCAGCTTGGATGGCAGGGGAAACACTGAAGCTTTCTTT. Protein product: CASSLDGRGNTEAFF.

The chain uses TRBV5-6 and TRBJ1-5; possible D gene TRBD1, 6 bases. This CDR3 is built from 16 residues. Germline V gene sequence: CDR1 SGHDT, CDR2 YYEEEE. Trimming cost V 1 base and J 2 bases, with 13 bases left between them. Here the CDR3 reads CASSLTSGARNQPQHF. Here the CDR3 DNA reads TGTGCCAGCAGCTTGACGTCAGGGGCCCGCAATCAGCCCCAGCATTTT.

V usage is TRBV10-2 and J usage is TRBJ1-2; 9 bases map to TRBD1. Trimming at V came to 1 base and at J to 7 bases, leaving 4 bases not matched to a gene. The germline CDR1 and CDR2 sequences are WSHSY and SAAADI. The CDR3 is made up of 14 amino acids. The CDR3 DNA reads as TGCGCCAGCAGTGAGTTACAGGGGGCGGTTGGCTACACCTTC. As protein: CASSELQGAVGYTF.

The rearrangement links TRBV28 to TRBJ1-1; D uncertain. The CDR3 loop spans 14 amino acids. Germline lookup yields CDR1 MDHEN and CDR2 SYDVKM. Trimming cost V 1 base and J 8 bases, with 14 bases left between them. CDR3 DNA sequence: TGTGCCAGCAGTTTATTCCCAGGACGGGGAGAAGCTTTCTTT. This translates into CASSLFPGRGEAFF.

V is TRBV6-1 and J is TRBJ2-5; a possible D gene is TRBD1 (5 bases). V was clipped by 2 bases and J by 6 bases, with 10 bases between them. Germline values: CDR1 MNHNS, CDR2 SASEGT. The CDR3 sequence is 13 residues long. The CDR3 region is CASSEPGLKTQYF. CDR3 coding DNA: TGTGCCAGCAGTGAACCAGGGTTGAAGACCCAGTACTTC.

V usage is TRBV7-6 and J usage is TRBJ2-3; TRBD2 agrees at 12 bases. This CDR3 has 16 residues. Germline V gives CDR1 SGHVS, CDR2 FNYEAQ. With V trimmed by 5 bases and J by 5 bases, 8 bases remained unmatched. The CDR3 region is CASSELAGGSIDTQYF. The CDR3 DNA follows: TGTGCCAGCAGCGAGCTAGCGGGGGGGTCTATAGATACGCAGTATTTT.

The chain uses TRBV29-1 and TRBJ2-3; TRBD1 is a possible D gene (8 bases). CDR1 and CDR2 (germline): SQVTM, ANQGSEA. This CDR3 has 15 residues. Deletions cut 7 bases from V and 4 bases from J, with 21 bases between. This CDR3 reads CSARQGRVAADTQYF. The CDR3 DNA sequence: TGCAGCGCCCGACAGGGGAGGGTCGCTGCAGATACGCAGTATTTT.

The V and J genes are TRBV21-1 and TRBJ2-1; TRBD2 reflects the table's D call only, with no check against the DNA. TRBV21-1 is a pseudogene. The CDR3 runs 16 residues. In DNA form, the CDR3 reads TGTGCCAGCAGCAAATTAAGTCCCGGGGGCTACAATGAGCAGTTCTTC. Its translation is CASSKLSPGGYNEQFF.

The chain uses TRBV3-1 (or the pseudogene TRBV3-2) and TRBJ1-1, with D perhaps matching TRBD1 (6 bases). Germline V gives CDR1 LGHDT, CDR2 YNNKEL (reference sequence). With 5 bases removed from V and 2 bases from J, the gap between germline ends came to 12 bases. This CDR3 region has 14 residues. The CDR3 bases are TGTGCCAGCAGCTCGACAGGTTTTAACACTGAAGCTTTCTTT. Encoded protein: CASSSTGFNTEAFF.